The next 25 T cell receptor beta chains were all read from a single sample in a study of CXCR3-negative and CXCR3-positive naive CD8 T cells. Points from the study as a whole: TRB CDR3s of CXCR3-positive naive cells were more hydrophobic than those of CXCR3-negative naive cells.

UMI-labeled TRB cDNA libraries were prepared by 5' RACE. TCRdb reprocessed the 5' RACE reads, keeping one entry per CDR3 protein, no DNA. The sample table sets out 75,000 to 100,000 distinct CDR3 sequences. No cognate antigen is known for these TCRs. Source material: naive CXCR3+ CD8+ T cells from blood. The sample's subset: CD45RO-CCR7+CD27+CD95- naive CD8+ T cells expressing CXCR3 (TNR3+). These receptors were taken from a human donor in good health. Some clones in this sample may be carry-over from other donors' samples.

The chain joins TRBV6-2 or TRBV6-3 to TRBJ2-7; the TRBD2 assignment by TCRdb is unverifiable without DNA. The CDR3 is 18 residues long. Germline CDR1 MNHEY, CDR2 SVGEGT. This CDR3 is CASSYDALGLAFAYEQYF.

CDR3 region: CASSYVDRANTGELFF. The chain recombines TRBV6-2 or TRBV6-3 with TRBJ2-2. The germline V gene encodes CDR1 MNHEY and CDR2 SVGEGT. The CDR3 consists of 16 residues.

This chain joins TRBV7-2 and TRBJ1-1; TCRdb selects TRBD1, and the lack of DNA leaves this call unchecked. The CDR3 length is 17 residues. In germline, CDR1 is SGHTA, CDR2 FQGNSA. The CDR3 region is CASSSGPLDFMNTEAFF.

The J gene is TRBJ2-7, the V gene TRBV7-8. Germline CDR1 SGHVS, CDR2 FQNEAQ. This CDR3 has 15 residues. The CDR3 region is CASSLSAGLLEEQYF.

The J gene is TRBJ1-2, the V gene TRBV6-2 or TRBV6-3; the D call of TRBD1 rests on TCRdb alone, since no DNA is present to check it. The CDR3 loop spans 14 amino acids. In germline, CDR1 is MNHEY, CDR2 SVGEGT. CDR3 loop: CASSYSDREGGYTF.

CDR3: CASSLVPGGPYEQYF. The rearrangement links TRBV5-1 to TRBJ2-7; TCRdb names TRBD1, which stays unverified in the absence of DNA. Germline lookup yields CDR1 SGHRS and CDR2 YFSETQ. The CDR3 has 15 residues. The whole variable domain, remainder taken from reference TRBV5-1 and TRBJ2-7, is KAGVTQTPRYLIKTRGQQVTLSCSPISGHRSVSWYQQTPGQGLQFLFEYFSETQRNKGNFPGRFSGRQFSNSRSEMNVSTLELGDSALYLCASSLVPGGPYEQYFGPGTRLTVT.

The rearrangement joins TRBV28 to TRBJ1-5. The CDR3 spans 12 residues. Looked up from germline, CDR1 is MDHEN and CDR2 is SYDVKM. The CDR3 region is CASSSKNQPQHF. The full variable domain, completed using reference TRBV28 and TRBJ1-5, is DVKVTQSSRYLVKRTGEKVFLECVQDMDHENMFWYRQDPGLGLRLIYFSYDVKMKEKGDIPEGYSVSREKKERFSLILESASTNQTSMYLCASSSKNQPQHFGDGTRLSIL.

CDR3 protein: CAGSSGDEQFF. The chain recombines TRBV6-5 with TRBJ2-1; the D call from TCRdb, TRBD1, cannot be confirmed without DNA. CDR1 and CDR2 from the germline V gene are MNHEY and SVGAGI. CDR3 size: 11 residues.

The chain links TRBV9 to TRBJ2-1; TCRdb's D call of TRBD2 is untestable without DNA. Germline loops: CDR1 SGDLS, CDR2 YYNGEE. CDR3 length equals 16 residues. The CDR3 sequence is CASSVSSGGISNEQFF. Using reference TRBV9 and TRBJ2-1 for the parts outside the CDR3, the full variable domain is DSGVTQTPKHLITATGQRVTLRCSPRSGDLSVYWYQQSLDQGLQFLIQYYNGEERAKGNILERFSAQQFPDLHSELNLSSLELGDSALYFCASSVSSGGISNEQFFGPGTRLTVL.

The chain combines TRBV5-6 with TRBJ2-1. The CDR3 spans 15 residues. CDR1 is SGHDT, CDR2 YYEEEE, per germline. The chain's CDR3 is CASSFSGRSYNEQFF. Drawing the rest from reference TRBV5-6 and TRBJ2-1, the complete variable domain is DAGVTQSPTHLIKTRGQQVTLRCSPKSGHDTVSWYQQALGQGPQFIFQYYEEEERQRGNFPDRFSGHQFPNYSSELNVNALLLGDSALYLCASSFSGRSYNEQFFGPGTRLTVL.

This chain connects TRBV6-5 to TRBJ2-1; the TCRdb call, TRBD2, lacks DNA for checking. CDR3 length: 15 amino acids. Germline CDR1 MNHEY, CDR2 SVGAGI. The CDR3 region is CASSESGGIYNEQFF.

V usage is TRBV7-9 and J usage is TRBJ2-5; TCRdb designates TRBD1, a call that cannot be tested without DNA. The CDR3 is 12 amino acids. Germline CDR1 and CDR2: SEHNR and FQNEAQ (reference sequence). The CDR3 sequence is CASQGDPETQYF.

The chain links TRBV28 to TRBJ2-3; there is no DNA to check the TCRdb D call of TRBD2. The germline gives CDR1 MDHEN, CDR2 SYDVKM. The CDR3 is 16 residues long. The CDR3 loop reads CASSLGRIRHTDTQYF.

This chain links TRBV29-1 with TRBJ2-1; without DNA, the TCRdb call of TRBD2 cannot be checked. In germline, CDR1 is SQVTM, CDR2 ANQGSEA. The CDR3 extends over 13 amino acids. The CDR3 protein is CSVELADYNEQFF.

The genes are TRBV12-3 or TRBV12-4 and TRBJ1-1. This CDR3 has 14 amino acids. The CDR3 protein is CASSAVETLTEAFF.

The J gene is TRBJ2-2, the V gene TRBV29-1. Germline CDR1 reads SQVTM; CDR2 reads ANQGSEA. This CDR3 region has 12 residues. CDR3 sequence: CSVPYSTGELFF.

The CDR3 protein is CASRGLYEQYF. V and J are TRBV27 and TRBJ2-7. The CDR3 spans 11 residues. Germline V gene lookup returns CDR1 MNHEY and CDR2 SMNVEV (reference sequence).

The V and J genes are TRBV7-9 and TRBJ1-1; the D call from TCRdb, TRBD1, cannot be confirmed without DNA. The CDR3 is 14 amino acids. The germline V gene has CDR1 SEHNR and CDR2 FQNEAQ (reference sequence). CDR3: CASSLGRDRGEAFF.

CDR3 amino acids: CASSTGLAGVREQYF. The rearrangement links TRBV5-4 to TRBJ2-7; as DNA is missing, the TRBD2 call by TCRdb cannot be tested. The CDR3 has 15 amino acids. Germline lookup yields CDR1 SGHNT and CDR2 YYREEE (reference sequence).

The V call is TRBV6-5, the J call TRBJ1-1. The CDR3 consists of 15 residues. In germline, CDR1 is MNHEY, CDR2 SVGAGI. The CDR3 here is CASSYSRGGGTEAFF.

The chain couples TRBV5-5 to TRBJ2-3. Germline V gives CDR1 SGHKS, CDR2 YYEKEE (reference sequence). The length of the CDR3 is 14 residues. CDR3 sequence reads: CASSSSASTDTQYF.

The gene calls are TRBV7-9 and TRBJ1-1. The CDR3 is made up of 14 amino acids. Germline CDR1 SEHNR, CDR2 FQNEAQ (reference sequence). The CDR3 here is CASSLAPANTEAFF.

The chain joins TRBV14 to TRBJ2-7; TCRdb designates TRBD1, a call that cannot be tested without DNA. Looked up from germline, CDR1 is SGHDN and CDR2 is FVKESK. This CDR3 is built from 13 residues. The chain's CDR3 is CASSRTGFYEQYF.

This chain joins TRBV6-6 and TRBJ1-3. The CDR3 runs 18 residues. Germline assignment: CDR1 MNHNY and CDR2 SVGAGI (reference sequence). The CDR3 here is CASSYFSPSDNSGNTIYF.

The J gene is TRBJ2-5, the V gene TRBV25-1. The V gene's germline CDR1 is MGHDK and CDR2 SYGVNS. There are 11 residues in the CDR3. The CDR3 sequence: CASRLDETQYF.